This TCR beta chain was observed in a study of T cells in Graves' hyperthyroidism and ophthalmopathy. Study outcomes and limitations: Most clonotypes expanded in the thyroid (above 0.001) were also present in blood.

In germline, CDR1 is SGHRS, CDR2 YFSETQ. Germline trimming cut 2 bases from V and 8 bases from J; bases unmatched to any gene: 13. CDR3 length: 16 residues. Comments on this clonotype: Its antigen is not identified.

RNA transcripts yielded amplified TCR beta CDR3 regions. HTBI primers were employed in a first-round RT-PCR of the TCR CDR3. Each CDR3 protein gets one entry after TCRdb re-called the multiplex PCR reads with MiXCR. The repertoire includes about 270,000 distinct CDR3 sequences, about 20% of them detected once, and under 65% sits in the top ten. The sequence was obtained from a young man with Graves' ophthalmopathy. The material sequenced was blood. The chain has TRBV5-1 and TRBJ1-2, with 9 bases that match TRBD1. The CDR3 region is CASSLIAGQGLGGYTF. The CDR3 region has the DNA TGCGCCAGCAGCTTAATTGCGGGACAGGGCCTCGGAGGCTACACCTTC.